The rows below give T cell receptor beta chains drawn from one sample of a study of T cell repertoires in cytomegalovirus infection. TCRdb used MiXCR to reprocess the reads, holding one entry per CDR3 protein. The sample consists of 740,000 or so distinct CDR3 sequences, 35% to 45% of them appearing once. The sample taken for sequencing was PBMCs. Receptor source: a human donor in good health (CMV status not recorded). Some clones in this sample may be carry-over from other donors' samples. Each CDR3 is given with its conserved first and last residue. Each record gives: D gene, V gene, J gene, clone size, CDR3 DNA, CDR3 protein. The D gene is left open where the match is weak. Expanded clones are given a class, and other clones once, few, many or no size at all.

D: .
V: TRBV11-2
J: TRBJ1-1
size: .
DNA: TGTGCCAGCAGCTCCATGACCCAGAACACTGAAGCTTTCTTT
CDR3: CASSSMTQNTEAFF

D: TRBD2
V: TRBV12-3/TRBV12-4
J: TRBJ2-3
size: .
DNA: TGTGCCAGCAGTCCGAGCCCGGGGGGTTCAGATACGCAGTATTTT
CDR3: CASSPSPGGSDTQYF

D: .
V: TRBV28
J: TRBJ2-5
size: few
DNA: TGTGCCAGCAGTTTTTGGGCGGATCAAGAGACCCAGTACTTC
CDR3: CASSFWADQETQYF

D: TRBD2
V: TRBV7-2
J: TRBJ2-3
size: .
DNA: TGTGCCAGCAGCCCCAGGACTAGCGGGATTTCAGATACGCAGTATTTT
CDR3: CASSPRTSGISDTQYF

D: TRBD2
V: TRBV6-5
J: TRBJ2-2
size: .
DNA: TGTGCCAGCAGTTATTCCGGACTAGCGGGATACACCGGGGAGCTGTTTTTT
CDR3: CASSYSGLAGYTGELFF

D: .
V: TRBV10-3
J: TRBJ2-4
size: few
DNA: TGTGCCATCAGTGGGGTAGAAAGTAGAAACATTCAGTACTTC
CDR3: CAISGVESRNIQYF

D: TRBD1
V: TRBV7-8
J: TRBJ1-5
size: few
DNA: TGTGCCAGCAGCTTAGGGGGTTCGACAGGGAGTCAGCCCCAGCATTTT
CDR3: CASSLGGSTGSQPQHF

D: TRBD2
V: TRBV12-3/TRBV12-4
J: TRBJ2-1
size: .
DNA: TGTGCCAGCAGTTCCTCGGGGGGGGGATCCCTAGGCGTGCAGTTCTTC
CDR3: CASSSSGGGSLGVQFF

D: .
V: TRBV6-4
J: TRBJ1-1
size: few
DNA: TGTGCCAGCAGTGACCCCGAGGCGGAGTTCTTT
CDR3: CASSDPEAEFF

D: .
V: TRBV12-3/TRBV12-4
J: TRBJ1-2
size: few
DNA: TGTGCCAGCAGATTGTGGGCCGTCGGGCAGTTTGCTAACTATGGCTACACCTTC
CDR3: CASRLWAVGQFANYGYTF

D: .
V: TRBV28
J: TRBJ2-7
size: few
DNA: TGTGCCAGCAGTTCGACCGGGATTTTTTACGAGCAGTACTTC
CDR3: CASSSTGIFYEQYF

D: .
V: TRBV20-1
J: TRBJ2-5
size: .
DNA: TGCAGTGCTAGAGGGAGGGAGGAGACCCAGTACTTC
CDR3: CSARGREETQYF

D: .
V: TRBV19
J: TRBJ1-3
size: few
DNA: TGTGCCAGTAGTAAAGACCAGATTTCTGGAAACACCATATATTTT
CDR3: CASSKDQISGNTIYF

D: .
V: TRBV4-1
J: TRBJ2-7
size: .
DNA: TGCGCCAGCAGCCAGTGGGATCGATACGAGCAGTACTTC
CDR3: CASSQWDRYEQYF

D: TRBD1
V: TRBV7-2
J: TRBJ1-2
size: .
DNA: TGTGCCAGCAGCGGTCCCGGGACAGGGGGCGTGCGCTACACCTTC
CDR3: CASSGPGTGGVRYTF

D: TRBD1
V: TRBV6-5
J: TRBJ1-6
size: .
DNA: TGTGCCAGCAGCGGAGACAGGGGAAATTCACCCCTCCACTTT
CDR3: CASSGDRGNSPLHF

D: .
V: TRBV6-1
J: TRBJ2-4
size: .
DNA: TGTGCCAGCACCTACTTACAGGGTACCAAAAACATTCAGTACTTC
CDR3: CASTYLQGTKNIQYF

D: .
V: TRBV14
J: TRBJ2-1
size: many
DNA: TGTGCCAGCAGCCAAGAACCCCTAGACGTTCCCTACAATGAGCAGTTCTTC
CDR3: CASSQEPLDVPYNEQFF

D: .
V: TRBV28
J: TRBJ2-5
size: few
DNA: TGTGCCAGCACCGCAGCGGACAGCCGGGAGACCCAGTACTTC
CDR3: CASTAADSRETQYF

D: .
V: TRBV12-3/TRBV12-4
J: TRBJ2-5
size: .
DNA: TGTGCCAGCAGTCCTAAGGGTCGTCCCCAAGAGACCCAGTACTTC
CDR3: CASSPKGRPQETQYF

D: .
V: TRBV12-3/TRBV12-4
J: TRBJ1-2
size: many
DNA: TGTGCCAGCAGCTACAGAGGAGGCTACACCTTC
CDR3: CASSYRGGYTF

D: TRBD1
V: TRBV7-8
J: TRBJ2-7
size: many
DNA: TGTGCCAGCAGCCCCCAGGGGGCTGAAGAGCAGTACTTC
CDR3: CASSPQGAEEQYF

D: TRBD2
V: TRBV6-2/TRBV6-3
J: TRBJ2-2
size: few
DNA: TGTGCCAGCAGTTACCCTAGCGGGAGAGGGACCGGGGAGCTGTTTTTT
CDR3: CASSYPSGRGTGELFF

D: .
V: TRBV7-2
J: TRBJ1-1
size: many
DNA: TGTGCCAGCAGCTTTAGAGTAGGGAACACTGAAGCTTTCTTT
CDR3: CASSFRVGNTEAFF

D: .
V: TRBV7-3
J: TRBJ2-2
size: many
DNA: TGTGCCAGCAGCTTAAAGGGCGCCGGGGAGCTGTTTTTT
CDR3: CASSLKGAGELFF

D: .
V: TRBV12-3/TRBV12-4
J: TRBJ1-5
size: .
DNA: TGTGCCAGCAGTTTGGACGGCAAGCAGCCCCAGCATTTT
CDR3: CASSLDGKQPQHF

D: TRBD2
V: TRBV4-1
J: TRBJ2-3
size: .
DNA: TGCGCCAGCAGCCAAGCCGGGACTACGGCAGATACGCAGTATTTT
CDR3: CASSQAGTTADTQYF

D: .
V: TRBV4-1
J: TRBJ1-4
size: many
DNA: TGCGCCAGCAGCCCCGGACAGTCGATCCGAACTAATGAAAAACTGTTTTTT
CDR3: CASSPGQSIRTNEKLFF

D: .
V: TRBV19
J: TRBJ1-1
size: few
DNA: TGTGCCAGTAGTATTAGGGGGGCAGCGACTGAAGCTTTCTTT
CDR3: CASSIRGAATEAFF

D: TRBD1
V: TRBV12-3/TRBV12-4
J: TRBJ2-7
size: .
DNA: TGTGCCAGCAGTTCCCGGGACAGGGACACCTACGAGCAGTACTTC
CDR3: CASSSRDRDTYEQYF

D: TRBD1
V: TRBV18
J: TRBJ1-2
size: .
DNA: TGTGCCAGCTCAACTACACAGGGGACCTATGGCTACACCTTC
CDR3: CASSTTQGTYGYTF

D: TRBD1
V: TRBV12-3/TRBV12-4
J: TRBJ2-5
size: .
DNA: TGTGCCAGCAGATACGGACAGGGTGGCCAAGAGACCCAGTACTTC
CDR3: CASRYGQGGQETQYF

D: .
V: TRBV2
J: TRBJ2-2
size: .
DNA: TGTGCCAGCAATACGGACACCGGGGAGCTGTTTTTT
CDR3: CASNTDTGELFF

D: .
V: TRBV20-1
J: TRBJ1-1
size: .
DNA: TGCAGTCCAAGACACCTGAACACTGAAGCTTTCTTT
CDR3: CSPRHLNTEAFF

D: .
V: TRBV28
J: TRBJ1-1
size: few
DNA: TGTGCCAGCAAGGGTCTCACTGAAGCTTTCTTT
CDR3: CASKGLTEAFF

D: TRBD2
V: TRBV15
J: TRBJ2-1
size: few
DNA: TGTGCCACCAGCAGACGCGGGGGAAGCTCCTACAATGAGCAGTTCTTC
CDR3: CATSRRGGSSYNEQFF

D: .
V: TRBV28
J: TRBJ2-3
size: many
DNA: TGTGCCAGCAGTGCCCCGTGGGCGTCTAGCACAGATACGCAGTATTTT
CDR3: CASSAPWASSTDTQYF

D: TRBD2
V: TRBV19
J: TRBJ2-7
size: few
DNA: TGTGCCAGTAGGAAGACTAGCGGGAGTTACGAGCAGTACTTC
CDR3: CASRKTSGSYEQYF

D: .
V: TRBV7-9
J: TRBJ2-7
size: .
DNA: TGTGCCAGCAGTCGCCCCCCTAGGGACGAGCAGTACTTC
CDR3: CASSRPPRDEQYF

D: .
V: TRBV9
J: TRBJ2-3
size: .
DNA: TGTGCCAGCAGCGTAACAGGCCGGCACCTCACAGATACGCAGTATTTT
CDR3: CASSVTGRHLTDTQYF

D: TRBD2
V: TRBV12-3/TRBV12-4
J: TRBJ2-7
size: .
DNA: TGTGCCAGCAGTACGACTAGCGGGGGGAACGAGCAGTACTTC
CDR3: CASSTTSGGNEQYF

D: .
V: TRBV6-6
J: TRBJ1-4
size: .
DNA: TGTGCCAGCAGTCCGCAGAGAACTAATGAAAAACTGTTTTTT
CDR3: CASSPQRTNEKLFF